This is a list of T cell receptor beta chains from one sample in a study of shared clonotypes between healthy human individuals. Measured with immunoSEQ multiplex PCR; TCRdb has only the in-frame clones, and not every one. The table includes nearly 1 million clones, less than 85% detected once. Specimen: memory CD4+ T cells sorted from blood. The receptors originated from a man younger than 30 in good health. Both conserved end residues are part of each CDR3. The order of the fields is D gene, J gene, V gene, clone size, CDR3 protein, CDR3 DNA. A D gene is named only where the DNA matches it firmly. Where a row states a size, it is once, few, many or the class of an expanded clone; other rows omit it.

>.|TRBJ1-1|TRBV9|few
CASSVVTDTEAFF
TGTGCCAGCAGCGTAGTTACGGACACTGAAGCTTTCTTT
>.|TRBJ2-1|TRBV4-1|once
CASSQAAPAASYNEQFF
TGCGCCAGCAGCCAAGCAGCCCCCGCGGCCTCCTACAATGAGCAGTTCTTC
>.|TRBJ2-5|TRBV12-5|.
CASGLRGGETQYF
TGTGCTAGTGGTTTGAGGGGGGGTGAGACCCAGTACTTC
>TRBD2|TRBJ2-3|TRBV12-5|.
CASGLVLGAGGTDTQYF
TGTGCTAGTGGTTTGGTTCTAGGGGCGGGGGGCACAGATACGCAGTATTTT
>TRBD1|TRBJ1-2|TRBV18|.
CASSSDREYGYTF
TGTGCCAGCTCATCGGACAGGGAATATGGCTACACCTTC
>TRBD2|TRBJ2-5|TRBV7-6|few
CASSLNVGAGVQETQYF
TGTGCCAGCAGCTTAAATGTGGGAGCGGGAGTACAAGAGACCCAGTACTTC
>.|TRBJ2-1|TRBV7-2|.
CASSPEAVLNEQFF
TGTGCCAGCAGCCCGGAGGCGGTCCTGAATGAGCAGTTCTTC
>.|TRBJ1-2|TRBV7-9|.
CASSPNVANYGYTF
TGTGCCAGCAGCCCGAACGTAGCTAACTATGGCTACACCTTC
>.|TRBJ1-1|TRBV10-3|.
CAISPRQNTEAFF
TGTGCCATCAGTCCCCGACAAAACACTGAAGCTTTCTTT
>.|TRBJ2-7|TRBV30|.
CAWSVRGVTYEQYF
TGTGCCTGGAGTGTACGTGGAGTAACGTACGAGCAGTACTTC
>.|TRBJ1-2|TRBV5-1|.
CASSLEGSGYTF
TGCGCCAGCAGCTTGGAGGGGAGCGGCTACACCTTC
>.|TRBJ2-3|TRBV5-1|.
CASGPGGSTDTQYF
TGCGCCAGCGGCCCTGGGGGTAGCACAGATACGCAGTATTTT
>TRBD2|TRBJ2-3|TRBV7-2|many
CASSSTSGKDTQYF
TGTGCCAGCAGCTCGACAAGCGGGAAAGATACGCAGTATTTT
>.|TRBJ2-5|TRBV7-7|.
CASTASGPGETQYF
TGTGCTAGTACAGCTTCGGGGCCTGGTGAGACCCAGTACTTC
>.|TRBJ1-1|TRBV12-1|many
CASSFASPLNTEAFF
TGTGCCAGCAGCTTTGCCAGTCCCTTGAACACTGAAGCTTTCTTT
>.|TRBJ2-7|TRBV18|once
CASSPRMAVSYEQYF
TGTGCCAGCTCACCACGGATGGCAGTCTCCTACGAGCAGTACTTC
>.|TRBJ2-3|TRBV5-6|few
CASSLLEPKDTQYF
TGTGCCAGCAGCTTGTTGGAACCTAAAGATACGCAGTATTTT
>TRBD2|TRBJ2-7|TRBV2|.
CASSTGLVVSEQYF
TGTGCCAGCAGTACTGGACTAGTAGTAAGCGAGCAGTACTTC
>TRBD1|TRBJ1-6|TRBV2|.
CASSEEGQGARSPLHF
TGTGCCAGCAGTGAAGAGGGACAGGGGGCGCGTTCACCCCTCCACTTT
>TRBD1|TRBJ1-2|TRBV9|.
CASSGEGQRANYGYTF
TGTGCCAGCAGCGGCGAGGGACAGAGAGCTAACTATGGCTACACCTTC
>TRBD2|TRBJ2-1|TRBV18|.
CASSPGTSGTHEQFF
TGTGCCAGCTCACCCGGGACTAGCGGGACCCATGAGCAGTTCTTC
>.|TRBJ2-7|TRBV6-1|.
CASSEKQDYEQYF
TGTGCCAGCAGTGAAAAACAGGACTACGAGCAGTACTTC
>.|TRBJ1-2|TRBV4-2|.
CASSQVRQGLVNGYTF
TGTGCCAGCAGCCAAGTTCGGCAGGGGCTAGTTAATGGCTACACCTTC
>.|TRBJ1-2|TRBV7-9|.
CASSDTGIRGYTF
TGTGCCAGCAGCGACACAGGGATTAGGGGCTACACCTTC
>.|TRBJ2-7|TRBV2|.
CASSGGLPLEQYF
TGTGCCAGCAGTGGGGGACTCCCTCTTGAGCAGTACTTC
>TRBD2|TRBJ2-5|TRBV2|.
CASSEGLAVRAQYF
TGTGCCAGCAGTGAGGGACTAGCGGTCAGGGCCCAGTACTTC
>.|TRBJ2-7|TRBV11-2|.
CASSLYPAGDHEQYF
TGTGCCAGCAGCTTATATCCGGCAGGGGACCACGAGCAGTACTTC
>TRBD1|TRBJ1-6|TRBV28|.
CASSLYRGRFSPLHF
TGTGCCAGCAGTTTATACAGGGGGCGGTTTTCACCCCTCCACTTT
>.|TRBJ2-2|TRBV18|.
CASSQAATPMSRELFF
TGTGCCAGCTCACAAGCGGCGACTCCGATGAGCCGGGAGCTGTTTTTT
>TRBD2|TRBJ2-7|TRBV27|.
CASSVTSGGPYEQYF
TGTGCCAGCAGTGTTACTAGCGGGGGGCCCTACGAGCAGTACTTC
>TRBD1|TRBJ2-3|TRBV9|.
CASSITTTGVTDTQYF
TGTGCCAGCAGCATAACCACCACAGGGGTAACAGATACGCAGTATTTT
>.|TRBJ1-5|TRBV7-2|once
CASSLVYGGNQPQHF
TGTGCCAGCAGCTTAGTTTACGGTGGCAATCAGCCCCAGCATTTT
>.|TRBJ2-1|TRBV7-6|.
CASSPRWSSYNEQFF
TGTGCCAGCAGCCCGAGGTGGAGCTCCTACAATGAGCAGTTCTTC
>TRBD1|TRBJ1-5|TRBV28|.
CASTSGQGDQPQHF
TGTGCCAGCACCTCAGGACAGGGCGATCAGCCCCAGCATTTT
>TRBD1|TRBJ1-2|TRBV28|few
CASSLTGGGYTF
TGTGCCAGCAGTTTAACAGGGGGCGGCTACACCTTC
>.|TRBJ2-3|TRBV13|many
CASSLRPTDTQYF
TGTGCCAGCAGCTTGAGGCCCACAGATACGCAGTATTTT
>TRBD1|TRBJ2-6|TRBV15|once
CATSRAGQSPSGANVLTF
TGTGCCACCAGCAGAGCGGGACAGTCCCCCTCTGGGGCCAACGTCCTGACTTTC
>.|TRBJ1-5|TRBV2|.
CASIRDRNFNQPQHF
TGTGCCAGCATACGGGACCGGAACTTCAATCAGCCCCAGCATTTT
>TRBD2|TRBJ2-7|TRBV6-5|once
CATSAGTSEREQYF
TGTGCCACCAGTGCCGGGACTAGCGAGAGGGAGCAGTACTTC
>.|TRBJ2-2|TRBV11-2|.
CASSPELIGELFF
TGTGCCAGCAGCCCCGAGTTAATCGGGGAGCTGTTTTTT
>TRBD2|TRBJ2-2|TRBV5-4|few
CASSLEVGGPYTGELFF
TGTGCCAGCAGCCTTGAGGTGGGAGGGCCGTACACCGGGGAGCTGTTTTTT
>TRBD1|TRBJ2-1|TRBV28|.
CASSLWTGEYNEQFF
TGTGCCAGCAGTTTGTGGACAGGAGAATACAATGAGCAGTTCTTC
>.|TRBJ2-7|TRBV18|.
CASSPGNSYEQYF
TGTGCCAGCTCACCTGGCAACAGCTACGAGCAGTACTTC
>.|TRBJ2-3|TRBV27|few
CASSLALTQGDTQYF
TGTGCCAGCAGTTTAGCCCTAACACAGGGAGATACGCAGTATTTT
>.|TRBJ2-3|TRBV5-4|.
CASSLGVTLTDTQYF
TGTGCCAGCAGCTTGGGGGTGACACTTACAGATACGCAGTATTTT
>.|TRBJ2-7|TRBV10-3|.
CAIRGTGEQYF
TGTGCCATCAGGGGGACGGGCGAGCAGTACTTC
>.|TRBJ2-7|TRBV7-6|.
CASSLVQGSPYEQYF
TGTGCCAGCAGCTTAGTACAGGGATCCCCCTACGAGCAGTACTTC
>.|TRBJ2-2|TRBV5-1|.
CASSSDGNTGELFF
TGCGCCAGCAGCTCGGACGGGAACACCGGGGAGCTGTTTTTT
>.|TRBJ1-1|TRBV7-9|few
CASSLPLRVNTEAFF
TGTGCCAGCAGCTTACCCCTACGGGTGAACACTGAAGCTTTCTTT
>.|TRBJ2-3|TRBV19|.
CASSIGIGTDTQYF
TGTGCCAGTAGTATCGGGATCGGCACAGATACGCAGTATTTT
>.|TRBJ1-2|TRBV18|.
CASSPPVGDGYTF
TGTGCCAGCTCACCCCCAGTAGGGGATGGCTACACCTTC
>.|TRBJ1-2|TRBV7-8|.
CASSLESSGYTF
TGTGCCAGCAGCTTAGAATCGAGCGGCTACACCTTC
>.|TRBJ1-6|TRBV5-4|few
CASSLVASTYNSPLHF
TGTGCCAGCAGCTTGGTCGCCAGTACCTATAATTCACCCCTCCACTTT
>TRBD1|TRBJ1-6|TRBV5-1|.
CASSWTGPNSPLHF
TGCGCCAGCAGCTGGACAGGCCCAAATTCACCCCTCCACTTT
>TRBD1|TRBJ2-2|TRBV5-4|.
CASTPPFGQGDTGELFF
TGTGCCAGCACGCCCCCCTTTGGCCAGGGGGACACCGGGGAGCTGTTTTTT